This section outlines one TCR beta chain sequence together with its context. It has no known antigen specificity. At one end the junction does not follow the germline gene, possibly because of a read error. The cohort was made up of approximately 670 healthy bone marrow donors. Cohort members were all nominally healthy when sampled, although unrecorded immune exposures were likely present. The donor tested CMV seropositive, placing the donor among the 289 seropositive members of the cohort. A peripheral blood sample was collected from each donor, and TCR beta sequencing was performed on peripheral blood mononuclear cells. Genomic DNA extraction from the blood cell samples was performed with the Qiagen DNeasy Blood Extraction Kit. In the germline V gene (reference sequence), CDR1 corresponds to SEHNR and CDR2 to FQNEAQ. Inclusive of the bounding cysteine and phenylalanine, the CDR3 is 14 residues long. The only DNA kept is the CDR3, 42 bases in frame from the first base.

The library came from the immunoSEQ multiplex PCR assay. For the multiplex PCR, a mixture combining 60 forward primers for TCR Vbeta segments and 13 reverse primers for TCR Jbeta segments was used. The CDR3 region of rearranged TCR beta genes was amplified from genomic DNA by a multiplex PCR assay. Amplified TCR beta libraries were sequenced as 87-base-pair reads on the Illumina HiSeq System. The paper's processing steps were these. In a later analysis, tens of millions of unique TCR beta chains were counted across the roughly 610 repertoires, and about 10 million of these chains were shared by at least two donors. A nearest-neighbor algorithm error-corrected the raw reads and collapsed the reads into unique sequences, merging closely related sequences to remove PCR and sequencing errors. CDR3 sequences were aligned to IMGT reference sequences to assign V, D and J gene segments. For a sequence to be retained, a match of at least six nucleotides was required to both a V gene segment and a J gene segment. A rearrangement was called productive if the CDR3 had no stop codons and remained in frame with V and J, and every other rearrangement was called non-productive. CDR3 was defined according to IMGT convention as the region running from the second conserved V-encoded cysteine to the conserved J-encoded phenylalanine. The earlier analysis of some 540 of the donors excluded any sequence lacking an unambiguous match to a single V gene segment. In an earlier analysis of some 590 of the donors, V segments were called functional above 56.7% productive rearrangements and were called segregating when the between-donor standard deviation exceeded 5%. A statistical classification framework was developed to diagnose cytomegalovirus status using the catalog of TCR beta chain sequences. In a later analysis, TCR nucleotide sequences were compared against IMGT/GENE-DB human TR gene sequences so that V and J genes could be assigned. The TCRdist pipeline was used in a later analysis to assign CDR3 sequences and most-parsimonious VDJ recombination scenarios. A later analysis defined each TCR beta chain by its CDR3 amino acid sequence plus V-gene family, and excluded reads lacking a unique V-gene family. To address suspected cross-contamination and a sequencing artifact, a later analysis removed approximately 600 highly shared, low-generation-probability nucleotide sequences. In a later analysis, a clonal expansion index for each public chain was calculated from normalized within-repertoire ranks of inferred template counts. A later analysis computed generation probabilities with a VDJ recombination model fitted to out-of-frame rearrangements, and checked the results against IGoR. A later analysis scored TCR-TCR, TCR-HLA and TCR-CMV co-occurrence with hypergeometric tests, applying a repertoire-size bias correction to TCR pairs. False discovery rates were estimated in a later analysis by permuting HLA or CMV assignments 20 times. In a later analysis, co-occurring TCRs were grouped with DBSCAN, and TCRdist sequence similarity was added when clustering was performed within HLA-allele-positive subsets. For co-occurrence clustering, repertoires with fewer than 30,000 or more than 120,000 public chains were excluded, along with roughly 5 repertoires with anomalous nucleotide sharing. TCRdb took over this immuneACCESS table, retaining in-frame rearrangements with V and J assigned. Such tables are incomplete; in checked studies, under half of the missing clones stem from an unresolved V gene, and the remainder is unexplained. For V, J and clone size, that table is used; D and trimming come from the DNA. Within this sample are some 170,000 clones, with 80% to 90% of them counted one time only. The top ten hold 9.5% to 12% of the sample.

These data come from a study of cytomegalovirus exposure and HLA in healthy donors (dated by TCRdb to 2017 to 2019). Study-level background: According to an earlier analysis of 550 to 750 of the donors, some 170 million T cells yielded 90 million to 130 million unique TCR beta sequences and about 280 Gb of sequence data. About 330 gigabases of sequencing data and tens of millions of unique TCR sequences made up an early release that covered approximately 650 HLA-typed donors. The genetic ancestry cluster associated with self-reported Caucasian donors included approximately 85% of the 300 to 450 genotyped donors. The study aimed to test whether cataloging public T cell receptors could reveal signatures of past pathogen exposure. The T cell repertoires of roughly 660 subjects were profiled by immunosequencing and related to cytomegalovirus serostatus. A separate validation cohort of approximately 120 different subjects was used in addition to the 666-subject first cohort. High-throughput TCR immunosequencing, statistical association of individual TCRs with disease status, and machine learning were combined to predict cytomegalovirus infection status. A later analysis re-examined previously published TCR beta repertoires from over 500 donors and added high-resolution HLA genotyping to investigate patterns of TCR occurrence. Rather than using new phenotypic data, the later analysis identified candidate immune exposures from TCR beta sequences and from how often those sequences occurred across donors. An earlier analysis of 587 of the donors used high-throughput TCR beta sequencing to judge whether each TCR beta V gene segment behaved as functional or pseudogenic. Donor age, sex, ethnicity and CMV serostatus were compiled alongside the repertoire data. Genome-wide SNP genotypes for about 65% of the roughly 670 donors were used in a later genetic analysis, which treated that subset as a discovery cohort. Every discovery cohort repertoire had been produced on one sequencing platform. Class I and class II HLA loci were covered by the typing at four-digit resolution. The number of donors typed differed by locus, with about 629-630 for A, B, C, DRB1 and DQB1, about 500 for DQA1, 600 to 610 for DPA1, and about 450 for DPB1. Several DR-DQ haplotypes were handled as single units for association and clustering, since linkage in the cohort was strong. Across 300 to 400 genotyped donors of the cohort, an average of roughly 200,000 unique TCR beta nucleotide sequences per donor were sequenced, and roughly 18% of those sequences were non-productive. What the work shows at the level of the full study, not this receptor alone: In a later analysis, HLA-associated TCR beta chains showed more clonal expansion and lower generation probabilities than non-associated chains that were equally common. In both the original and validation cohorts, the classifier was reported to diagnose cytomegalovirus status with high specificity and sensitivity. Specific HLA alleles were associated with 16,951 TCR beta sequences at a false discovery rate of 0.05 in a later analysis. In a later genetic analysis, a missense DCLRE1C variant was associated with V-gene and J-gene trimming of TCR beta chains, and the association was replicated in an independent cohort. The 87-base-pair reads could not distinguish some IMGT-functional V segments, including TRBV6-2 and TRBV6-3, so those segments were excluded. The earlier analysis of almost 600 of the donors excluded roughly 17 rarely observed V segments, including chromosome 9 orphons, because counts were too low. The only immune exposure information available for the cohort was CMV serostatus. Roughly uniform sequencing depth across donors was assumed in presence/absence analyses, although this assumption may not hold. Across donors, most TCR sequences were observed very rarely, whereas some public TCRs were present in many individuals. Several of the top co-occurrence clusters appeared to be linked to parvovirus B19, influenza, CMV and Epstein-Barr virus, according to a later analysis. The authors suggested that the approach could potentially be extended to other disease states and immunological phenotypes. In a later analysis, the rate of TCR association differed among HLA loci, with DRB1 alleles having the most associated TCRs and HLA-C alleles having the fewest. Correlated functional status among segregating V segments might be attributable to linkage disequilibrium, but an unknown experimental factor could not be ruled out. Assigning TCR associations to individual alleles was difficult when HLA alleles, especially DR and DQ, strongly co-occurred. In vitro tests confirmed that a few of the cytomegalovirus-associated TCR beta chains recognize cytomegalovirus antigens. Because HLA typing was missing for some donors at each locus, association tests included only the typed subset. A later genetic analysis reported fewer N-insertions in productive TCRs among donors in an Asian-associated ancestry cluster than the roughly 700-donor mean. A later analysis found that most CMV-associated TCR beta chains appeared HLA-restricted, with HLA associations seemingly driven largely by CMV exposure. In the study, 150 to 200 TCR beta chains were listed as associated with cytomegalovirus. An earlier analysis of approximately 540 of the donors showed that most TCR beta V segments appeared in productive rearrangements either about 87% or about 30% of the time, which broadly matched IMGT annotations. A further reported finding was that TCR beta sequences accurately predicted the HLA-A and HLA-B alleles for most subjects in the first cohort. In this cohort, only TCR beta chains were sequenced, and detectable features were limited by the absence of alpha or paired-chain data. A cluster of highly shared sequence variants was judged likely to represent a technical artifact of the sequencing pipeline.

This receptor was taken from a middle-aged man in good health and CMV-seropositive. Sequenced material: PBMCs. The V and J genes are TRBV7-9 and TRBJ1-2, and TRBD1 may be the D gene, going by 5 matching bases. The base sequence is TGTTCCAGCAGCTTAGCTGCAGGGTGGTATGGCTACACCTTC. This sequence encodes CSSSLAAGWYGYTF.